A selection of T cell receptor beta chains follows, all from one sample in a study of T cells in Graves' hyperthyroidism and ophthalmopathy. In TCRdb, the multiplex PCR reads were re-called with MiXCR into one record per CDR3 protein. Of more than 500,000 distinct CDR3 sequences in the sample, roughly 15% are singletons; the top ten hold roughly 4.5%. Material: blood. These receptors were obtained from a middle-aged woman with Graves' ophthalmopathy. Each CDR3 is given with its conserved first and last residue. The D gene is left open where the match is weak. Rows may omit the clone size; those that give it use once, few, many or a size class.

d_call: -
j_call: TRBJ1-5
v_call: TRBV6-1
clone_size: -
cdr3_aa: CASSSTGGHQPQHF
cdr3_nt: TGTGCCAGCAGCTCGACAGGTGGGCATCAGCCCCAGCATTTT

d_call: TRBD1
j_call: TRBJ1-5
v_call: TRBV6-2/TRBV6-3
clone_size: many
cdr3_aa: CASRLTTGRSNQPQHF
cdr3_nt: TGTGCCAGCAGACTTACGACAGGGCGCAGCAATCAGCCCCAGCATTTT

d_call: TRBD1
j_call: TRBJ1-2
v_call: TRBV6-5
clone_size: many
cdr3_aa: CASSFFNQGVDGYTF
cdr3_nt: TGTGCCAGCAGTTTCTTTAACCAGGGGGTGGATGGCTACACCTTC

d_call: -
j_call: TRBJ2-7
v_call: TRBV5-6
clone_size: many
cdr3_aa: CASSRLVGSSYEQYF
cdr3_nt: TGTGCCAGCAGCCGACTGGTGGGAAGCTCCTACGAGCAGTACTTC

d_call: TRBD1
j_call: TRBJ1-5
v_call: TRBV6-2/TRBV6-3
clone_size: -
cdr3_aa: CASGRDSSNQPQHF
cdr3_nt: TGTGCCAGCGGACGGGACAGTAGCAATCAGCCCCAGCATTTT

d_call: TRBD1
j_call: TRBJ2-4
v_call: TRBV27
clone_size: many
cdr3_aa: CASGQGADYYKNIQYF
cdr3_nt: TGTGCCAGCGGACAGGGGGCGGACTACTACAAAAACATTCAGTACTTC

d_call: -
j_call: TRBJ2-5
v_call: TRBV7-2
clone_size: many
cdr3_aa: CASSSPRVRGFQETQYF
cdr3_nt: TGTGCCAGCAGCTCCCCGCGGGTCAGGGGCTTCCAAGAGACCCAGTACTTC

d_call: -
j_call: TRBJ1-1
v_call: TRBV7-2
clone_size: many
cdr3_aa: CASSLEYTEAFF
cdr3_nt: TGTGCCAGCAGCTTAGAATACACTGAAGCTTTCTTT

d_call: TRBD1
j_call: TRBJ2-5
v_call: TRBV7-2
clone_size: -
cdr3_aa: CASSLGQEAQYF
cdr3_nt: TGTGCCAGCAGCTTGGGACAGGAGGCCCAGTACTTC

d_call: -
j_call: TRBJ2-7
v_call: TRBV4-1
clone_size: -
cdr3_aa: CASSPLGHTSSYEQYF
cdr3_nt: TGCGCCAGCAGCCCCCTGGGACATACGAGCTCCTACGAGCAGTACTTC

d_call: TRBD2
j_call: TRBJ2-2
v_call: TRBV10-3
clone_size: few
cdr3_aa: CATRRLAGEGTGELFF
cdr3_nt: TGTGCCACAAGGCGTCTAGCGGGAGAAGGCACCGGGGAGCTGTTTTTT

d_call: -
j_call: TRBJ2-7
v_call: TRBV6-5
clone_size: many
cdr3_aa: CASSIGAADSYEQYF
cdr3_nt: TGTGCCAGCAGTATAGGGGCGGCAGACTCCTACGAGCAGTACTTC

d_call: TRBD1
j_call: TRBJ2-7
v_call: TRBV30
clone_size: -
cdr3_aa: CAWSSPGQRQYF
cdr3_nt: TGTGCCTGGAGTTCTCCGGGACAGAGACAGTACTTC

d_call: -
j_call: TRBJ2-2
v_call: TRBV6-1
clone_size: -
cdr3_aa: CASSEVSRTGELFF
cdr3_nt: TGTGCCAGCAGTGAAGTATCTAGGACCGGGGAGCTGTTTTTT

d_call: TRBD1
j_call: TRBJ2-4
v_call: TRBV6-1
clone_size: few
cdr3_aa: CASTDRGLDIQYF
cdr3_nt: TGTGCCAGCACCGACAGGGGGCTGGACATTCAGTACTTC

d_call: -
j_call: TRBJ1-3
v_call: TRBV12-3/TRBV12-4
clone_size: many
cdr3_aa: CASSLFNSGNTIYF
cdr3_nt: TGTGCCAGCAGTTTATTCAACTCTGGAAACACCATATATTTT

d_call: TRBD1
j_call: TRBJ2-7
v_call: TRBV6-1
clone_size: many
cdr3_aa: CASSINPGQAYEQYF
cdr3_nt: TGTGCCAGCAGCATAAACCCCGGACAGGCCTACGAGCAGTACTTC

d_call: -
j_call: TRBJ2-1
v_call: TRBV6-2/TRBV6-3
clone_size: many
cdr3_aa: CASSSRLALEQFF
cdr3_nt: TGTGCCAGCAGTTCGCGTCTAGCTCTGGAGCAGTTCTTC

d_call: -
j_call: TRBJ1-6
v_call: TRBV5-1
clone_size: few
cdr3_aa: CASSFSNSPLHF
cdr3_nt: TGCGCCAGCAGCTTTTCTAATTCACCCCTCCACTTT

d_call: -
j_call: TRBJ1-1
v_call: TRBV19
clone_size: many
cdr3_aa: CASSSLSGPPEAFF
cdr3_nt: TGTGCCAGTAGTTCCCTCTCGGGGCCCCCTGAAGCTTTCTTT

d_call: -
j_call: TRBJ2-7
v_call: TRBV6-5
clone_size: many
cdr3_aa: CASSYSRARGSYEQYF
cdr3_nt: TGTGCCAGCAGTTACTCCCGGGCCAGGGGCTCCTACGAGCAGTACTTC

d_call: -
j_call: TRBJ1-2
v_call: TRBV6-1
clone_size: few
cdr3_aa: CASSEALFPSYGYTF
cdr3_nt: TGTGCCAGCAGTGAAGCTTTGTTCCCCTCCTATGGCTACACCTTC

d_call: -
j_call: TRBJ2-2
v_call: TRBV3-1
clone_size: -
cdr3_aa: CASSQEAATNTGELFF
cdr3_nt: TGTGCCAGCAGCCAAGAAGCAGCGACGAACACCGGGGAGCTGTTTTTT

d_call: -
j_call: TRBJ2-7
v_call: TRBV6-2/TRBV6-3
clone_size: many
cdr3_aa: CASVTGESSSYEQYF
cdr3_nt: TGTGCCAGCGTTACCGGGGAGAGTAGCTCCTACGAGCAGTACTTC

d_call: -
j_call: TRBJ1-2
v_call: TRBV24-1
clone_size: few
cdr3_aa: CATSDFSANYGYTF
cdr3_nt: TGTGCCACCAGTGATTTTTCCGCTAACTATGGCTACACCTTC

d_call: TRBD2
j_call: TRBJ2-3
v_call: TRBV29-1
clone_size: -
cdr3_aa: CSVQASGASTDTQYF
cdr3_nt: TGCAGCGTTCAGGCTAGCGGGGCTAGCACAGATACGCAGTATTTT

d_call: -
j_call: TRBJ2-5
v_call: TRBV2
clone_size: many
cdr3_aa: CASRRLQETQYF
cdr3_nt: TGTGCCAGCAGGCGTCTCCAAGAGACCCAGTACTTC

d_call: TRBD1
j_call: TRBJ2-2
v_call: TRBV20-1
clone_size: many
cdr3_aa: CSASQGAAATGELFF
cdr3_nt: TGCAGTGCTAGTCAGGGGGCAGCAGCCACCGGGGAGCTGTTTTTT

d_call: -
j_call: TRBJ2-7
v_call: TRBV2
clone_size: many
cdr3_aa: CASSGLAGDYSYEQYF
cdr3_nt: TGTGCCAGCAGCGGGTTGGCGGGCGATTACTCCTACGAGCAGTACTTC

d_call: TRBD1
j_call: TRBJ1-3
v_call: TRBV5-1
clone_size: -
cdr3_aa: CASSSGQASGNTIYF
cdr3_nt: TGCGCCAGCAGCTCCGGACAGGCCTCTGGAAACACCATATATTTT

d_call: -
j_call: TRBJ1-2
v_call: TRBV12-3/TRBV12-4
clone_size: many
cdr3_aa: CASSVTTNYGYTF
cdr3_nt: TGTGCCAGCAGTGTGACAACTAACTATGGCTACACCTTC

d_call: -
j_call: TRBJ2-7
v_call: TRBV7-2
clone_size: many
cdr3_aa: CASSTLGAAAGEQYF
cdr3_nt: TGTGCCAGCAGCACGCTGGGGGCCGCTGCGGGCGAGCAGTACTTC

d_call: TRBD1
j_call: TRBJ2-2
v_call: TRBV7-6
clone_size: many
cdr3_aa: CASTKGQSNTGELFF
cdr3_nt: TGTGCCAGCACGAAGGGACAGTCGAACACCGGGGAGCTGTTTTTT

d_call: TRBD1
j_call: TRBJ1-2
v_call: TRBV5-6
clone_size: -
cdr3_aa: CASSSLDRGGYTF
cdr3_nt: TGTGCCAGCAGCTCCTTGGACAGGGGGGGCTACACCTTC

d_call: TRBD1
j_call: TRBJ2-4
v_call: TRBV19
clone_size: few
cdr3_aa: CASSIATTGSAKNIQYF
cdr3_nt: TGTGCCAGTAGTATAGCAACGACAGGGTCTGCCAAAAACATTCAGTACTTC

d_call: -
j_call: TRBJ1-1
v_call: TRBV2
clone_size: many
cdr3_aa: CASSGDYGAFF
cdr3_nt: TGTGCCAGCAGTGGGGACTACGGAGCTTTCTTT

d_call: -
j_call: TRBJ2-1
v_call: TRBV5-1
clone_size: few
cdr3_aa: CASSLFSADSYNEQFF
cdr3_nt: TGCGCCAGCAGCTTGTTTTCGGCGGATTCCTACAATGAGCAGTTCTTC

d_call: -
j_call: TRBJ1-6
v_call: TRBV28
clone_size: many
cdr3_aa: CASSRQNYNSPLHF
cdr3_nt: TGTGCCAGCAGTCGGCAGAACTATAATTCACCCCTCCACTTT

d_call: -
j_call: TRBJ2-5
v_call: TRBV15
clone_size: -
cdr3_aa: CATSSGGRGVQETQYF
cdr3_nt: TGTGCCACCAGCAGTGGGGGACGGGGCGTACAAGAGACCCAGTACTTC

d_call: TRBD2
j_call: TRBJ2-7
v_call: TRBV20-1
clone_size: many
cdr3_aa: CSAERLAQAYEQYF
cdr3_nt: TGCAGTGCTGAGAGACTAGCGCAAGCCTACGAGCAGTACTTC

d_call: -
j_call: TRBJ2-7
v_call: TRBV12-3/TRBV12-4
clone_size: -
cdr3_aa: CASSFRRLSYEQYF
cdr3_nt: TGTGCCAGCAGTTTCAGGAGGCTCAGCTACGAGCAGTACTTC

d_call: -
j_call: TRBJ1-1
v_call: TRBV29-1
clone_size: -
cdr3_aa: CSASGGGHTEAFF
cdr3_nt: TGCAGCGCCAGTGGTGGGGGACACACTGAAGCTTTCTTT

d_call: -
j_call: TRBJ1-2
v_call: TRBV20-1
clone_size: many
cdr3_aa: CSGVTNYGYTF
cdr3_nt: TGCAGTGGCGTCACTAACTATGGCTACACCTTC

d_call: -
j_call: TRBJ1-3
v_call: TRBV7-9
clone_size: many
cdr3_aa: CASSSSINSGNTIYF
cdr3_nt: TGTGCCAGCAGCTCCTCCATTAACTCTGGAAACACCATATATTTT

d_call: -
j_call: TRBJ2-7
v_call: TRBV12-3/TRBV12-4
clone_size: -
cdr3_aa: CASSLVNHYEQYF
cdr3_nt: TGTGCCAGCAGTTTGGTCAATCACTACGAGCAGTACTTC

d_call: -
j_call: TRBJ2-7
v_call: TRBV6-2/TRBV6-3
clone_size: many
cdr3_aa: CASRTDSTYEQYF
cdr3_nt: TGTGCCAGCAGGACGGACTCTACCTACGAGCAGTACTTC

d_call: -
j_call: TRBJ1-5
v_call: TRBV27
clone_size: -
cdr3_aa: CASSSWQGGNQPQHF
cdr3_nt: TGTGCCAGCAGTTCCTGGCAGGGTGGCAATCAGCCCCAGCATTTT

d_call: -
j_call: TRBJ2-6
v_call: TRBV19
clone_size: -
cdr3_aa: CASRFQGNSGANVLTF
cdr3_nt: TGTGCCAGTAGATTTCAGGGCAACTCTGGGGCCAACGTCCTGACTTTC

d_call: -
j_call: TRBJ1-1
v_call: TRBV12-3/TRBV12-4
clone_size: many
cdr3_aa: CASTVTGRTEAFF
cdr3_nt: TGTGCCAGCACCGTGACGGGGAGGACTGAAGCTTTCTTT

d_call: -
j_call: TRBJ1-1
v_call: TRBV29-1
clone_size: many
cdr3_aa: CSVEEGSAFF
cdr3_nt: TGCAGCGTTGAAGAAGGTTCAGCTTTCTTT

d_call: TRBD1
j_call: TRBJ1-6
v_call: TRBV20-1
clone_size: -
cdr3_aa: CSASPPRGGASPLHF
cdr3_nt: TGCAGTGCTAGCCCCCCCCGAGGGGGCGCATCACCCCTCCACTTT

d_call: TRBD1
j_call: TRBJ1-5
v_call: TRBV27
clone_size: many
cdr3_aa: CASETRDSNSNQPQHF
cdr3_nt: TGTGCCAGCGAGACCCGGGACAGTAATAGCAATCAGCCCCAGCATTTT

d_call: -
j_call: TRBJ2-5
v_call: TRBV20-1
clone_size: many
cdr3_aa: CSAEEIQETQYF
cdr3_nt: TGCAGTGCTGAAGAAATCCAAGAGACCCAGTACTTC

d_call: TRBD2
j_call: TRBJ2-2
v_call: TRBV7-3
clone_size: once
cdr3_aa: CASSLAPGLHTGELFF
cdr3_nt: TGTGCCAGCAGCTTAGCCCCGGGACTACACACCGGGGAGCTGTTTTTT

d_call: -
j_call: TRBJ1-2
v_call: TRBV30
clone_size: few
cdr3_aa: CAWSASETYGYTF
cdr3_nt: TGTGCCTGGAGTGCCTCAGAAACCTATGGCTACACCTTC